What follows describes a single T cell receptor (beta chain). What it binds is unknown. Sequence at one end of the junction differs from germline and may be a read error. Three rounds of nested PCR, following a modified ARM-PCR protocol, produced the TCRbeta library. MiXCR was run by TCRdb on the multiplex PCR reads, yielding one entry per CDR3 protein. The sample lists more than 35,000 distinct CDR3 sequences, 60% to 70% occurring once. This sample's RNA came from whole unsorted tissue. More than 3 cm separated this lung sample from the edge of the tumor. The sample belongs to a study of tumor and adjacent non-tumor tissue in lung cancer. Regarding the study as a whole: Significantly higher TCR diversity was found in tumor than normal lung.

This clonotype was obtained from a woman aged 40 to 50 with non-small cell lung cancer. The sequencing input was distant non-tumor lung tissue.

CDR3 coding DNA: TGCGCCAGCAGCTTGTCAGACCTCTCTGGGGCCAACGTCCTGGCTTTC. This gives the protein CASSLSDLSGANVLAF. This chain links TRBV11-2 with TRBJ2-6; tentative D call: TRBD1 (5 bases). The CDR3 covers 16 residues. CDR1 is SGHAT and CDR2 is FQNNGV in the germline V gene.